The T cell receptor beta chain under discussion was sequenced for a study of draining lymph node invasion in breast cancer (dated by TCRdb to about 2020). With respect to the entire study: Histology and cytokeratin immunohistochemistry were used to diagnose nodal metastasis, and EpCAM/CD45 flow cytometry was used to confirm the diagnosis. Across breast cancer tissues, a separate targeted assay used bulk TCR-beta CDR3 sequencing to compare sorted memory regulatory T cells with memory conventional CD4 T cells. The separate targeted TCR sequencing included lymph nodes from five patients, and primary tumors were also sequenced for three of those five patients. From each patient, matched non-invaded and tumor-invaded tumor-draining lymph nodes and the primary tumor were collected, and both Treg and Tconv subsets were profiled. Summary of the overall study and its limitations: In each tissue, about 13-22% of Treg TCRs were also present in Tconvs, a finding interpreted as suggesting peripheral induction of Tregs. The tumor top-100 clone tracking analysis could be carried out in only a couple of patients. Some clones from the top 100 tumor clones were found in both invaded and non-invaded nodes, which suggests recirculation between the tumor and the draining nodes. The data could not resolve whether Treg conversion took place in a given organ or whether converted Tregs recirculated between nodes and tumor. In the targeted TCR-seq data, Tregs appeared to be more clonally expanded than Tconvs in all tissues, and lower diversity was found for both subsets in tumor than in lymph nodes. Shared TCRs between Treg and Tconv subsets were considered suggestive but not proof of common clonal origin.

Libraries came from bulk RNA-seq. Sequencing was performed on an Illumina HiSeq 2500. On the authors' methods: For the separate targeted TCR-seq dataset, CDR3 sequences were extracted and quantified from raw reads using MiXCR version 2.1.5 with default parameters. The separate targeted TCR-seq dataset defined each TCR-beta clone by its combination of V gene, J gene and CDR3 sequence. In the separate targeted TCR-seq dataset, clones with fewer than three counts were removed, then only the 90% most strongly expressed clones per sample were retained. The separate targeted TCR-seq dataset calculated Treg-Tconv overlap for each tissue as the number of shared clones divided by the total number of Treg clones, multiplied by 100. TCRdb reran the public reads through fastp at Q25 and MiXCR, keeping productive beta chains. Rows are unified per CDR3 protein, each entry keeping the most common DNA and genes. These V and J calls rely on TCRdb rather than the paper's analysis. The sample table lists around 3,500 distinct CDR3 sequences, over 60% of them with a count of one. Together, the top ten hold 1.5% to 2% of the sample.

For memory conventional CD4 T cells, the sort was based on CD4+ CD45RA- CD25- cells. Whether a tumor-draining lymph node counted as invaded or non-invaded depended on the presence or absence of metastatic tumor cells. Before staining and sorting, T cells were pre-enriched using a Miltenyi Pan T Cell isolation kit. Immunohistochemistry for estrogen receptor, progesterone receptor, HER2 and Ki-67 was used to characterize the primary tumors. Fresh surgical tissue was processed within a few hours after surgery by being cut into small fragments. The tissue fragments were digested enzymatically for less than 25 minutes with Liberase TL plus DNase and were then passed through a 40-micrometer strainer. After DAPI live/dead staining, cells were sorted on a BD FACS Aria II, reaching roughly 96-99% purity. Sorted cells were lysed in TCL buffer, and RNA was purified using a Norgen Single Cell RNA purification kit that included DNase treatment.

Its CDR3 holds 15 amino acids, cysteine through phenylalanine. Only the CDR3 part of the read is kept: 45 bases, read in frame from the first base. Germline trimming: 5 bases from V, 8 bases from J; junction bases outside gene matches: 10. In the germline V gene, CDR1 corresponds to SGHVS and CDR2 to FQNEAQ. In regard to this clonotype: Its antigen has not been determined. There are no base qualities to consult, and no much larger clone falls within one base.

This receptor was taken from a female donor with luminal breast cancer. The rearranged segments are TRBV7-8 and TRBJ2-1, and TRBD2 matches 9 of the central bases. The sequenced sample was sorted memory CD4+ effector T cells from a lymph node. The cell subset or site label for this specimen denotes: CD45RA-negative sorted CD4+ T cells (memory Tconv or effector/memory Treg). The CDR3 protein is CASSPGTSLPDEQFF. The DNA sequence is given as TGTGCCAGCAGCCCCGGGACTAGCCTTCCCGATGAGCAGTTCTTC.